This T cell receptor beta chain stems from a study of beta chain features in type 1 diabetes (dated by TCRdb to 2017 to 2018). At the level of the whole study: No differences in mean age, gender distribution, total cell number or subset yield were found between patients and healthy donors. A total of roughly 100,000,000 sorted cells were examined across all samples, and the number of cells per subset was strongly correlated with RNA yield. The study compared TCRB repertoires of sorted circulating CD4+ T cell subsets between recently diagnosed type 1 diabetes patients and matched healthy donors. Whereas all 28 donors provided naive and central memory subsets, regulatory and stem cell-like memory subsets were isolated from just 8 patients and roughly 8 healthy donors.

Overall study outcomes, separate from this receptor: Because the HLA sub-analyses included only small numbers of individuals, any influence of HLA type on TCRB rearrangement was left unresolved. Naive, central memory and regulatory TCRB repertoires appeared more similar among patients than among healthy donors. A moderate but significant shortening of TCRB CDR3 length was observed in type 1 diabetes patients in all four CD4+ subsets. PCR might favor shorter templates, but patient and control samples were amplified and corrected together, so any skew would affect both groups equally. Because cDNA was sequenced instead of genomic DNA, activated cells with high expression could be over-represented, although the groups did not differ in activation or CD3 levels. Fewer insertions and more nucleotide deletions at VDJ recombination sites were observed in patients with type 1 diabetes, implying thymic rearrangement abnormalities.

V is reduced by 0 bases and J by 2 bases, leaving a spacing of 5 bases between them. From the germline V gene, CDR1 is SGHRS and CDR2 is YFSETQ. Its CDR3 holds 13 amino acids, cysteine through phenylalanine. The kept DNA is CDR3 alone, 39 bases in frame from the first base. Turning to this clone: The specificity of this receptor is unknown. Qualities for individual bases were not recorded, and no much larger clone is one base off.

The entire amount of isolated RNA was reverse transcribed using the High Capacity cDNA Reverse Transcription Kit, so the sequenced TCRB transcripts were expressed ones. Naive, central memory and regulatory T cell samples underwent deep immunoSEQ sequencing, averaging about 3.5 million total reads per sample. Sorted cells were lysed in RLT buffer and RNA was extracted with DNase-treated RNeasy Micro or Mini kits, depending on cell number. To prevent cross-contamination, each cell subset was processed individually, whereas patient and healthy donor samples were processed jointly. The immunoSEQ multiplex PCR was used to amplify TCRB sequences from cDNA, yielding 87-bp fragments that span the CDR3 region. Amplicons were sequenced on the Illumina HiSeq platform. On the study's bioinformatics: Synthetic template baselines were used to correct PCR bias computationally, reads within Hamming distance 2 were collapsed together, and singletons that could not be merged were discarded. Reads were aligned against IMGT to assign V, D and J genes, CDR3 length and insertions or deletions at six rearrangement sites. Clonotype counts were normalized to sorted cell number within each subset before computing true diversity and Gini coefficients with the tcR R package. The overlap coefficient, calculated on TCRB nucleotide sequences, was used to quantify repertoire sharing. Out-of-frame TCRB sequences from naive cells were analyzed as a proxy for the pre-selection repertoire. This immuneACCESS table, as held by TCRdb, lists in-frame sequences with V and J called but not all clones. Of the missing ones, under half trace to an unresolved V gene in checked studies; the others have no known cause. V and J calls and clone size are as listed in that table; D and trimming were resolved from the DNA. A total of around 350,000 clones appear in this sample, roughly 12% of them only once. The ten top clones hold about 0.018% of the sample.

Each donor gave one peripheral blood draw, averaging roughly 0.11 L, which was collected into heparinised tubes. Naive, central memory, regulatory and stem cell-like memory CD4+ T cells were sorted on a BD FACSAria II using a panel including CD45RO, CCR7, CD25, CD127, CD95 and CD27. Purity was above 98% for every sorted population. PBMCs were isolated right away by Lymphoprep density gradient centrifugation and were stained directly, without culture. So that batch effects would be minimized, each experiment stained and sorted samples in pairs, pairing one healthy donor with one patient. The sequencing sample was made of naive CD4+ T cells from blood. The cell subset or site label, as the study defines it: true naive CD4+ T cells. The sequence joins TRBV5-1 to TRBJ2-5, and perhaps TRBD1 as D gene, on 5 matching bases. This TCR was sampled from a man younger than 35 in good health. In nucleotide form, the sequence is TGCGCCAGCAGCTTGGAGGGGCAAGAGACCCAGTACTTC. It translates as CASSLEGQETQYF.